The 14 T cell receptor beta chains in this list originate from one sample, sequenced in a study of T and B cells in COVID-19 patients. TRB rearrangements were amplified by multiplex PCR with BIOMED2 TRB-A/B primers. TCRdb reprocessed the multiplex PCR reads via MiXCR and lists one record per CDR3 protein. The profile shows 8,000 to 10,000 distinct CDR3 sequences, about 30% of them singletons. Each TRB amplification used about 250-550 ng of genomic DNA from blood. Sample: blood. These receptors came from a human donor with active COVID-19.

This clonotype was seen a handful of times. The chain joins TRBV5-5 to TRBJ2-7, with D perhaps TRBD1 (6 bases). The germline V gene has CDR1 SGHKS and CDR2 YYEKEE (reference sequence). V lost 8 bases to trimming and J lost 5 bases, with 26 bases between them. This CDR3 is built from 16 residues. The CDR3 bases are TGTGCCAGTCTAGGAGCGCCCGGCAGGGGATGGGACGAGCAGTACGTC. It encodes CASLGAPGRGWDEQYV.

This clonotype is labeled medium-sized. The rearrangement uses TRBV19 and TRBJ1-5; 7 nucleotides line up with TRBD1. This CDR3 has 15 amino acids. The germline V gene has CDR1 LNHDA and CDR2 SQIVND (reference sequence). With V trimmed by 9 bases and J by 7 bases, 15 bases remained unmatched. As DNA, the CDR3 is TGTGCCAGCACACCCTCGACAGGGTGGGACCAGCCCCAGCATTTT. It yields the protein CASTPSTGWDQPQHF.

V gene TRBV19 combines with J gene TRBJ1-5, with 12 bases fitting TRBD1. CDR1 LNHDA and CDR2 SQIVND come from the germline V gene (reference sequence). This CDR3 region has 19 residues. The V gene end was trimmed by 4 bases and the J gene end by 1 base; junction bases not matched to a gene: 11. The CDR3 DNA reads TGTGCCAGTAGTAAAGGGGGTGGGACAGGGGGCGAGAGCAATCAGCCCCAGCATTTT. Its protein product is CASSKGGGTGGESNQPQHF.

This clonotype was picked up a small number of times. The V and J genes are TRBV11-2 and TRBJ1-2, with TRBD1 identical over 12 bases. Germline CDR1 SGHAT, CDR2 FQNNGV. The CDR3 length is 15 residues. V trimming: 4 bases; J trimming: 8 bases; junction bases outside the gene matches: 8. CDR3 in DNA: TGTGCCAGCAGCTCTTCCTGGGGGACAGGGGGCGGCTACACCTTC. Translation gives CASSSSWGTGGGYTF.

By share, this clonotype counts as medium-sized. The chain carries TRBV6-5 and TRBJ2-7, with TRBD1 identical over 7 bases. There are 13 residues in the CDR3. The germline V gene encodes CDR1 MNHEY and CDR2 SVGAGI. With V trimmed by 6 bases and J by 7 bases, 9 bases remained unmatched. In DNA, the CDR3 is TGTGCCAGCAGGCCCGAGGGGGCTTGGGAGCAGTACGTC. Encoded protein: CASRPEGAWEQYV.

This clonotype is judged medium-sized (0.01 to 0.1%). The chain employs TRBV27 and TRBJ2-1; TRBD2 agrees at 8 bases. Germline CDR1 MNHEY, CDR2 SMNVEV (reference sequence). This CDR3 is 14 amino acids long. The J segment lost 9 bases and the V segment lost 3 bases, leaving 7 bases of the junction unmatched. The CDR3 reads CASSLIAGSTEQFF. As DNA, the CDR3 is TGTGCCAGCAGTTTGATAGCGGGGTCGACTGAGCAGTTCTTC.

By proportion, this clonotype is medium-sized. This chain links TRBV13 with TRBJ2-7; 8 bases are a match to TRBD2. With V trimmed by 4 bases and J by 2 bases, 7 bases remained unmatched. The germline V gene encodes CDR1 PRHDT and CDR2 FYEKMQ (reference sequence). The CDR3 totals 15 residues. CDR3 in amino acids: CASSSGGTGPYEQYV. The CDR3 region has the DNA TGTGCCAGCAGCTCGGGGGGGACTGGACCCTACGAGCAGTACGTC.

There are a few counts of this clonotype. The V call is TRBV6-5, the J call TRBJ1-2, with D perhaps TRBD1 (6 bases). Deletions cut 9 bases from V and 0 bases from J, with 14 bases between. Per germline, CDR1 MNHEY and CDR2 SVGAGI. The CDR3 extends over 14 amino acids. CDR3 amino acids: CASHRGGSNYGYTF. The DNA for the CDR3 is TGTGCCAGTCACAGAGGGGGGTCTAACTATGGCTACACCTTC.

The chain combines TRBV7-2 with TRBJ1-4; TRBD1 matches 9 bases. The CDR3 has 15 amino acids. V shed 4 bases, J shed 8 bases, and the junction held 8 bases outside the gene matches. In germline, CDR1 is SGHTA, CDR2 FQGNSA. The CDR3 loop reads CASSSSGTGSEKLFF. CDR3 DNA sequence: TGTGCCAGCAGCTCGTCCGGGACAGGGTCCGAAAAACTGTTTTTT.

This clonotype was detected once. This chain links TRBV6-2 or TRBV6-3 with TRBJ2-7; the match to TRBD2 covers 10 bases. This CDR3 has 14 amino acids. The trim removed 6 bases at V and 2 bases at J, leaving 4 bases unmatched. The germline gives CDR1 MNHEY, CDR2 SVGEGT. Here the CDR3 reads CASRPSGGTYEQYF. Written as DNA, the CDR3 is TGTGCCAGCAGACCTAGCGGGGGAACCTACGAGCAGTACTTC.

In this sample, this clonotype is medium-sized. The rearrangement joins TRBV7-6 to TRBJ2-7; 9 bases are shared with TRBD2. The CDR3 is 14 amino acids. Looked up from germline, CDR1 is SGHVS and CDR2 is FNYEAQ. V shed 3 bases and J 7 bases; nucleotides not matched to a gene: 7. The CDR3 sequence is CASSLGLAATEQYF. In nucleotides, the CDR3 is TGTGCCAGCAGCTTGGGACTAGCTGCCACGGAGCAGTACTTC.

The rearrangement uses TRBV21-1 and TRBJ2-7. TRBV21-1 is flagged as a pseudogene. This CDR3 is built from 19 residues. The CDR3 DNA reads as TGTGCCAGCAGCAAAGGCGGTTGGTTGTGGCAGCAGAGCTCCTACGAGCAGTACGTC. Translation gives CASSKGGWLWQQSSYEQYV.

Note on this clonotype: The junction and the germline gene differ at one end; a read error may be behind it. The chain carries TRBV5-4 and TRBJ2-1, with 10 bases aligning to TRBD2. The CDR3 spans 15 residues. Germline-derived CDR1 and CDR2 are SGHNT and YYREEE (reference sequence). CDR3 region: CASSPLAGADNEQFF. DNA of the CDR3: TGCGCCAGCAGCCCGCTAGCGGGGGCCGACAATGAGCAGTTCTTC.

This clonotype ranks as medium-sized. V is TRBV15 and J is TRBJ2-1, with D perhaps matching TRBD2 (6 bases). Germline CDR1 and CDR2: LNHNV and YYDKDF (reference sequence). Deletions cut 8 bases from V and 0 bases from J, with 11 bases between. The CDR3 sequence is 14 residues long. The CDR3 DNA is TGTGCCACCTCTGGGGGGAACTCCTACAATGAGCAGTTCTTC. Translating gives CATSGGNSYNEQFF.